The 10 T cell receptor beta chains presented below share a single source sample, sequenced in a study of CD8+CD57+ T cells in acquired aplastic anemia. It was patients with CD8+CD57+ cell expansion by flow cytometry who were chosen for sequencing. Genomic DNA constituted the template upon which TCR beta VDJ and CDR3 profiling was performed. Using its own MiXCR run on the reads, TCRdb lists one record per CDR3 protein. The data show 150,000 or so distinct CDR3 sequences, around half seen once. Sample: sorted CD4+, CD8+, or CD8+CD57+ T cells (not recorded which) from PBMCs. The receptor set was obtained from a human donor with aplastic anemia.

This clonotype has more than one count but fewer than ten. J is TRBJ2-7 and V is TRBV10-3, with D possibly being TRBD1 (5 bases). Germline CDR1 reads ENHRY; CDR2 reads SYGVKD. V dropped 4 bases and J dropped 0 bases, with 13 bases sitting between them. The CDR3 runs to 15 residues. The CDR3 loop is CAISGGQASSYEQYF. As DNA, the CDR3 is TGTGCCATCAGTGGAGGACAAGCGAGCTCCTACGAGCAGTACTTC.

The chain is built from TRBV24-1 and TRBJ1-1; D unresolved. The germline V and J ends were trimmed by 3 bases and 2 bases, with 9 bases remaining between them. The CDR3 runs 14 residues. The germline V gene has CDR1 KGHDR and CDR2 SFDVKD. CDR3 loop: CATSDDGGNTEAFF. The DNA for the CDR3 is TGTGCCACCAGTGATGACGGCGGTAACACTGAAGCTTTCTTT.

This chain uses TRBV30 with TRBJ1-4, with D hard to call. The CDR3 has 13 amino acids. V lost 5 bases and J 0 bases, leaving 7 bases between the germline ends. Germline V gives CDR1 GTSNPN, CDR2 SVGIG (reference sequence). DNA of the CDR3: TGTGCCTGGGCACAGACAACTAATGAAAAACTGTTTTTT. Its protein product is CAWAQTTNEKLFF.

This clonotype was observed a few times. The chain joins TRBV20-1 to TRBJ1-5, with D possibly TRBD1 on 5 matching bases. The germline V and J ends were trimmed by 3 bases and 5 bases, with 14 bases remaining between them. The CDR3 covers 14 residues. Germline V gene sequence: CDR1 DFQATT, CDR2 SNEGSKA (reference sequence). The DNA for the CDR3 is TGCAGTGCTAGGTCCCGCCAGGGTGATCAGCCCCAGCATTTT. Its translation: CSARSRQGDQPQHF.

The chain uses TRBV19 and TRBJ1-1; the D is unclear. Trimming removed 5 bases at V and 11 bases at J, with 9 bases between. The length of the CDR3 is 10 residues. CDR1 is LNHDA, CDR2 SQIVND, per germline (reference sequence). The CDR3 region is CASSPRGAFF. CDR3 nucleotide sequence: TGTGCCAGTAGTCCCCGAGGGGCTTTCTTT.

This rearrangement joins TRBV12-3 or TRBV12-4 to TRBJ1-2, with D possibly being TRBD1 (6 bases). This CDR3 contains 14 residues. The V gene lost 6 bases and the J gene lost 8 bases, with 19 bases spanning the gap. Here the CDR3 reads CASSLGQNLGGYTF. The CDR3 nucleotides are TGTGCCAGCAGCCTTGGACAGAACCTCGGGGGCTACACCTTC.

This clonotype has a count of ten or more. J is TRBJ2-7 and V is TRBV18; possible D gene TRBD2, 6 bases. There are 11 residues in the CDR3. With 5 bases removed from V and 6 bases from J, the gap between germline ends came to 8 bases. The germline CDR1 and CDR2 sequences are KGHSH and LQKENI. The CDR3 reads CASSWGGEQYF. The CDR3 DNA reads TGTGCCAGCTCATGGGGAGGCGAGCAGTACTTC.

This clonotype was detected many times. The J gene is TRBJ1-6, the V gene TRBV7-9; 7 bases line up with TRBD1. J gave up 7 bases and V 5 bases, and 11 bases lay outside the gene matches. Per the germline V gene, CDR1 is SEHNR and CDR2 is FQNEAQ (reference sequence). The CDR3 sequence is 16 residues long. In DNA form, the CDR3 reads TGTGCCAGCAGCCAGGGGGTGGGGGTTCAAAATTCACCCCTCCACTTT. It encodes CASSQGVGVQNSPLHF.

The rearrangement uses TRBV2 and TRBJ2-7; tentatively, D is TRBD2 (5 bases). In germline, CDR1 is SNHLY, CDR2 FYNNEI. The V end was cut by 6 bases, the J end by 7 bases, with 13 bases between. The CDR3 spans 12 residues. CDR3 region: CASSSIRGEQYF. CDR3 DNA: TGTGCCAGCAGCTCCATCAGAGGGGAGCAGTACTTC.

The rearrangement uses TRBV19 and TRBJ2-7, with a possible D match to TRBD2 (6 bases). The CDR3 covers 13 residues. Per the germline V gene, CDR1 is LNHDA and CDR2 is SQIVND (reference sequence). V was clipped by 9 bases and J by 2 bases, with 14 bases between them. The CDR3 coding sequence is TGTGCCAGCAGCCCTGGCGGGGCCTACGAGCAGTACTTC. Translated: CASSPGGAYEQYF. Supplemented by reference TRBV19 and TRBJ2-7, the full variable domain reads DGGITQSPKYLFRKEGQNVTLSCEQNLNHDAMYWYRQDPGQGLRLIYYSQIVNDFQKGDIAEGYSVSREKKESFPLTVTSAQKNPTAFYLCASSPGGAYEQYFGPGTRLTVT.